This entry lists 20 T cell receptor beta chains sequenced from one sample in a study of cytomegalovirus exposure and HLA in healthy donors. The PCR used 60 Vbeta and 13 Jbeta primers. The repertoire was sequenced with immunoSEQ multiplex PCR; TCRdb's copy has only in-frame clones and lacks some. The table lists about 94,000 clones, roughly 80% of them singletons. What was sequenced was PBMCs. All receptors derive from a woman in her sixties or seventies in good health and CMV-seronegative.

The sample holds a few counts of this clone. V gene TRBV6-8 combines with J gene TRBJ2-1, with D possibly TRBD2 on 6 matching bases. Germline CDR1 MNHGY, CDR2 SAAAGT. V lost 11 bases to trimming and J lost 4 bases, with 21 bases between them. The CDR3 consists of 15 residues. CDR3 sequence reads: CAGSPEEGRYNEQFF. For the CDR3, the DNA is TGTGCCGGCTCCCCCGAGGAGGGTAGGTACAATGAGCAGTTCTTC.

The J gene is TRBJ1-1, the V gene TRBV5-1; D is unresolved. CDR3 length: 13 amino acids. From germline, CDR1 is SGHRS and CDR2 YFSETQ. V dropped 0 bases and J dropped 5 bases, with 8 bases sitting between them. The CDR3 nucleotides read TGCGCCAGCAGCTTGGTCTCGGGGACTGAAGCTTTCTTT. It translates to CASSLVSGTEAFF.

The V gene is TRBV27, the J gene TRBJ2-2, with a tentative D call TRBD2 (6 bases). The germline V gene has CDR1 MNHEY and CDR2 SMNVEV (reference sequence). This CDR3 comprises 16 residues. V dropped 1 base and J dropped 5 bases, with 14 bases sitting between them. CDR3 in DNA: TGTGCCAGCAGTTTATTCTCAGGGACTTCTACCGGGGAGCTGTTTTTT. This encodes CASSLFSGTSTGELFF.

This chain uses TRBV15 with TRBJ2-2, with 11 bases fitting TRBD1. V lost 1 base, J lost 4 bases, and 5 bases stayed unmatched. The CDR3 is 17 residues long. Looked up from germline, CDR1 is LNHNV and CDR2 is YYDKDF (reference sequence). CDR3 sequence reads: CATSRARTGGVTGELFF. The CDR3 coding sequence is TGTGCCACCAGCAGAGCCCGGACAGGGGGCGTCACCGGGGAGCTGTTTTTT.

This clone appeared a few times. The chain has TRBV4-1 and TRBJ1-2, with TRBD1 matching over 9 bases. V was pared by 6 bases and J by 6 bases, with 5 bases of the junction left unmatched. The germline gives CDR1 MGHRA, CDR2 YSYEKL. This CDR3 contains 13 residues. The CDR3 coding sequence is TGCGCCAGCAGACAAACAGGGGGCGATGGCTACACCTTC. Residues: CASRQTGGDGYTF.

The chain employs TRBV28 and TRBJ1-2, with unresolved D. Germline V gene lookup returns CDR1 MDHEN and CDR2 SYDVKM. The V end lost 8 bases, the J end lost 4 bases, and 14 bases lay between the germline ends. The CDR3 has 13 amino acids. DNA for the CDR3: TGTGCCAGCTCCGGGGTTTTAGTCTATGGCTACACCTTC. This sequence encodes CASSGVLVYGYTF.

The gene calls are TRBV27 and TRBJ2-7; TRBD1 agrees at 9 bases. The CDR3 sequence is 14 residues long. The V segment lost 3 bases and the J segment 2 bases; nucleotides outside the gene matches: 2. Per the germline V gene, CDR1 is MNHEY and CDR2 is SMNVEV (reference sequence). The CDR3 sequence is CASSLGQGPYEQYF. In DNA, the CDR3 is TGTGCCAGCAGTTTGGGACAGGGACCCTACGAGCAGTACTTC.

J is TRBJ1-5 and V is TRBV7-2; 7 positions agree with TRBD1. Germline CDR1 is SGHTA and CDR2 is FQGNSA. The length of the CDR3 is 15 residues. The junction had 4 bases not matched to a gene; V was cut back by 3 bases and J by 2 bases. The CDR3 coding sequence is TGTGCCAGCAGCTTGGTTGGACAGGGCAATCAGCCCCAGCATTTT. Its protein product is CASSLVGQGNQPQHF.

In this sample, this clone turned up a few times. V gene TRBV6-1 combines with J gene TRBJ2-6; D not resolved. The CDR3 contains 15 residues. V lost 1 base, J lost 0 bases, and 4 bases lay in between. Germline loops: CDR1 MNHNS, CDR2 SASEGT. DNA of the CDR3: TGTGCCAGCAGTGAAGACAGCTCTGGGGCCAACGTCCTGACTTTC. Amino acid sequence: CASSEDSSGANVLTF.

This chain connects TRBV27 to TRBJ1-6; perhaps TRBD1 as D (6 bases). The germline gives CDR1 MNHEY, CDR2 SMNVEV (reference sequence). With 6 bases removed from V and 8 bases from J, the gap between germline ends came to 20 bases. There are 16 residues in the CDR3. The CDR3 DNA reads TGTGCCAGCAGGCACTCGCGTGGGGGCGCGGATTCACCCCTCCACTTT. It is translated as CASRHSRGGADSPLHF.

This chain connects TRBV7-9 to TRBJ1-2; D may be TRBD1 (5 bases). Germline CDR1 SEHNR, CDR2 FQNEAQ (reference sequence). V lost 2 bases, J lost 3 bases, and 10 bases lay in between. The CDR3 loop spans 14 amino acids. In DNA, the CDR3 is TGTGCCAGCAGCTTACAGGGTCCCGACTATGGCTACACCTTC. Translating gives CASSLQGPDYGYTF. The full variable domain, its missing parts supplied by reference TRBV7-9 and TRBJ1-2, is DTGVSQNPRHKITKRGQNVTFRCDPISEHNRLYWYRQTLGQGPEFLTYFQNEAQLEKSRLLSDRFSAERPKGSFSTLEIQRTEQGDSAMYLCASSLQGPDYGYTFGSGTRLTVV.

This chain joins TRBV11-2 and TRBJ2-3; 7 bases are a match to TRBD2. Germline values: CDR1 SGHAT, CDR2 FQNNGV. This CDR3 comprises 15 residues. V lost 6 bases to trimming and J lost 1 base; unmatched junction nucleotides: 7. The CDR3 sequence: CASRRGLVGTDTQYF. The CDR3 DNA is TGTGCCAGCAGACGCGGACTAGTGGGCACAGATACGCAGTATTTT.

V gene TRBV4-3 combines with J gene TRBJ2-1; D possibly corresponds to TRBD1 (5 bases). Trimming left V 0 bases short and J 8 bases short, with 11 bases between. Per the germline V gene, CDR1 is LGHNA and CDR2 is YSLEER. This CDR3 is built from 14 residues. The CDR3 DNA is TGCGCCAGCAGCCAAGACCCCCAAGGGGATGAGCAGTTCTTC. It translates to CASSQDPQGDEQFF.

V gene TRBV5-6 combines with J gene TRBJ1-1, with 8 bases matching TRBD1. The CDR3 totals 14 residues. Trimming at V came to 2 bases and at J to 4 bases, leaving 4 bases not matched to a gene. Germline loops: CDR1 SGHDT, CDR2 YYEEEE. The CDR3 sequence: CASSLGQGSTEAFF. The DNA for the CDR3 is TGTGCCAGCAGCTTAGGACAGGGTTCCACTGAAGCTTTCTTT.

V and J are TRBV30 and TRBJ2-5, with D possibly TRBD1 on 6 matching bases. There are 15 residues in the CDR3. V was trimmed by 2 bases and J by 2 bases, leaving 15 bases between them. The V gene's germline CDR1 is GTSNPN and CDR2 SVGIG (reference sequence). CDR3 in amino acids: CAWSTPTQGQETQYF. As DNA, the CDR3 is TGTGCCTGGAGTACCCCCACGCAGGGGCAAGAGACCCAGTACTTC.

The chain joins TRBV5-6 to TRBJ2-7; D uncertain. CDR1 SGHDT and CDR2 YYEEEE come from the germline V gene. The V gene lost 0 bases and the J gene lost 2 bases, with 9 bases spanning the gap. The CDR3 contains 14 residues. CDR3 sequence: CASSLGLTTYEQYF. The CDR3, as DNA: TGTGCCAGCAGCTTGGGGCTTACCACCTACGAGCAGTACTTC.

This chain links TRBV18 with TRBJ2-7, with TRBD1 identical over 8 bases. This CDR3 region has 15 residues. J lost 5 bases, V lost 3 bases, and 9 bases had no gene match. CDR1 KGHSH and CDR2 LQKENI come from the germline V gene. For the CDR3, the DNA is TGTGCCAGCTCACCGCGGACAGGGTTCGGGGACGAGCAGTACTTC. Translation gives CASSPRTGFGDEQYF.

V and J are TRBV19 and TRBJ1-1; a possible D gene is TRBD1 (6 bases). Trimming stripped 4 bases from V and 3 bases from J, with 15 bases between. CDR1 and CDR2 from the germline V gene are LNHDA and SQIVND (reference sequence). The CDR3 has 15 residues. CDR3 in amino acids: CASSSRGYIYTEAFF. The CDR3, as DNA: TGTGCCAGTAGTAGCAGGGGCTACATTTACACTGAAGCTTTCTTT.

This clone was detected only once. The chain is built from TRBV5-4 and TRBJ1-2; D is ambiguous. Germline V gives CDR1 SGHNT, CDR2 YYREEE (reference sequence). Trimming pared 0 bases from V and 4 bases from J, leaving 13 bases between. This CDR3 has 15 residues. The CDR3 sequence: CASSLGLSQSYGYTF. The CDR3, as DNA: TGTGCCAGCAGCTTGGGCCTCTCTCAGTCCTATGGCTACACCTTC.

This chain uses TRBV28 with TRBJ1-2; 10 positions agree with TRBD1. V lost 6 bases to trimming and J lost 6 bases; unmatched junction nucleotides: 7. Per germline, CDR1 MDHEN and CDR2 SYDVKM. This CDR3 has 14 amino acids. CDR3 sequence: CASSPPGTGDGYTF. Written as DNA, the CDR3 is TGTGCCAGCAGCCCGCCCGGGACAGGGGATGGCTACACCTTC.